These 13 T cell receptor beta chains share one sample of origin, sequenced in a study of T cell responses to AZD1222 COVID-19 vaccine (dated by TCRdb to about 2021). Library preparation used the immunoSEQ multiplex PCR assay. Drawn from immuneACCESS, this table holds only the in-frame rearrangements with V and J called that TCRdb kept. Clones are partly lost; checked studies trace under half to an unresolved V gene and leave the rest unexplained. The sample profile shows about 120,000 clones; approximately 85% of them were found once. Roughly 4.3% of the sample is taken by the ten largest. The time point label on this specimen signifies: baseline before first vaccination. The label giving this sample's treatment or condition can be read as: meningococcal conjugate vaccine given as trial control. Sequenced here: peripheral blood, sampled on day 0 of MenACWY control vaccination. Receptor source: an adult in good health.

The rearrangement links TRBV6-5 to TRBJ2-1; D may correspond to TRBD1 or TRBD2 (6 bases each). In germline, CDR1 is MNHEY, CDR2 SVGAGI. V lost 6 bases and J 0 bases, leaving 9 bases between the germline ends. The CDR3 extends over 14 amino acids. The CDR3: CASRGGPSYNEQFF. The CDR3 coding sequence is TGTGCCAGCAGGGGGGGCCCCTCCTACAATGAGCAGTTCTTC.

The chain combines TRBV1 with TRBJ1-5; the table's D call TRBD1 went unverified against the DNA. TRBV1 is marked as a pseudogene. The CDR3 spans 17 residues. CDR3 region: CTSSQRQGAVSNQPQHF. In DNA, the CDR3 is TGCACCAGCAGCCAGCGACAGGGGGCGGTTAGCAATCAGCCCCAGCATTTT.

This clone has just one count. V usage is TRBV18 and J usage is TRBJ1-1; D is uncertain. The CDR3 runs to 13 residues. The germline gives CDR1 KGHSH, CDR2 LQKENI. Trimming stripped 3 bases from V and 3 bases from J, with 8 bases between. In DNA, the CDR3 is TGTGCCAGCTCACCGAACAAGGACACTGAAGCTTTCTTT. Amino acids: CASSPNKDTEAFF.

This rearrangement joins TRBV5-1 to TRBJ2-5; 9 bases are shared with TRBD2. Germline V lookup: CDR1 SGHRS, CDR2 YFSETQ. This CDR3 is built from 15 residues. Losses at the gene ends were 4 bases for V and 5 bases for J; bases not matched to a gene: 9. The CDR3 sequence is CASSMGAGGSETQYF. The CDR3 region has the DNA TGCGCCAGCAGCATGGGAGCGGGGGGCTCGGAGACCCAGTACTTC.

V and J are TRBV7-2 and TRBJ2-3; tentatively, D is TRBD2 (5 bases). The germline gives CDR1 SGHTA, CDR2 FQGNSA. Between the trimmed V and J ends, which lost 3 bases and 6 bases, there was a span of 10 bases. The CDR3 runs to 13 residues. The CDR3 DNA reads as TGTGCCAGCAGCTTTCAGAGGGCGGATACGCAGTATTTT. This sequence encodes CASSFQRADTQYF.

The CDR3 sequence: CASSRGRDNEQFF. The DNA for the CDR3 is TGTGCCAGCAGCCGCGGAAGGGACAATGAGCAGTTCTTC. The chain links TRBV7-9 to TRBJ2-1; D is uncertain. V was clipped by 5 bases and J by 5 bases, with 10 bases between them. CDR3 length: 13 residues. Germline V gene lookup returns CDR1 SEHNR and CDR2 FQNEAQ (reference sequence). Based on the CDR3 plus reference TRBV7-9 and TRBJ2-1, the full variable domain is DTGVSQNPRHKITKRGQNVTFRCDPISEHNRLYWYRQTLGQGPEFLTYFQNEAQLEKSRLLSDRFSAERPKGSFSTLEIQRTEQGDSAMYLCASSRGRDNEQFFGPGTRLTVL.

This clone was counted a single time. The chain employs TRBV7-8 and TRBJ1-6; TRBD1 is a possible D gene (6 bases). CDR3 length: 15 residues. From germline, CDR1 is SGHVS and CDR2 FQNEAQ. Trimming removed 0 bases from V and 7 bases from J, with 10 bases in between. In DNA form, the CDR3 reads TGTGCCAGCAGCTTAGCCGCAGGGACAAATTCACCCCTCCACTTT. As protein: CASSLAAGTNSPLHF.

This clone was seen a single time. The chain employs TRBV7-2 and TRBJ2-2; D perhaps matches TRBD2 (6 bases). V lost 5 bases and J lost 9, with 22 bases in between. This CDR3 spans 16 amino acids. Per the germline V gene, CDR1 is SGHTA and CDR2 is FQGNSA. The CDR3 DNA is TGTGCCAGCAGCGGCGGGGCGGGGTCGTCTTCATGGGAGCTGTTTTTT. It codes for CASSGGAGSSSWELFF.

This sequence joins TRBV11-2 and TRBJ1-1; the D gene is possibly TRBD1 (6 bases). Trimming took off 3 bases at V and 9 bases at J, with 14 bases between the two ends. This CDR3 is 13 amino acids long. CDR1 SGHAT and CDR2 FQNNGV come from the germline V gene. CDR3 bases: TGTGCCAGCAGCTTTACAGGGAATCCTAAAGCTTTCTTT. Amino acids: CASSFTGNPKAFF.

The rearrangement uses TRBV7-8 and TRBJ2-7; 9 bases fit TRBD1. The CDR3 is 18 amino acids. Looked up from germline, CDR1 is SGHVS and CDR2 is FQNEAQ. Trimming took 1 base from V and 3 from J; bases not matched to a gene: 13. CDR3 DNA: TGTGCCAGCAGCTTAGAGGGGGTAGTTACAGGGGGCAGCTACGAGCAGTACTTC. Residues: CASSLEGVVTGGSYEQYF. The full variable domain, with the rest looked up from reference TRBV7-8 and TRBJ2-7, is GAGVSQSPRYKVAKRGQDVALRCDPISGHVSLFWYQQALGQGPEFLTYFQNEAQLDKSGLPSDRFFAERPEGSVSTLKIQRTQQEDSAVYLCASSLEGVVTGGSYEQYFGPGTRLTVT.

The V call is TRBV30, the J call TRBJ2-7; either TRBD1 or TRBD2 may fit D (5 bases each). This CDR3 spans 13 amino acids. Germline V gives CDR1 GTSNPN, CDR2 SVGIG (reference sequence). The V end was cut by 3 bases, the J end by 2 bases, with 11 bases between. CDR3 bases: TGTGCCTGGAGGCCAGGGAGAGCCTACGAGCAGTACTTC. Translated: CAWRPGRAYEQYF.

Only a few counts were recorded for this clone. V usage is TRBV2 and J usage is TRBJ2-7, with 10 bases aligning to TRBD1. The CDR3 spans 16 residues. Unmatched junction bases numbered 7, after V lost 5 bases and J lost 0 bases. The V gene's germline CDR1 is SNHLY and CDR2 FYNNEI. The CDR3 region is CASSWTGGSVSYEQYF. CDR3 DNA: TGTGCCAGCAGTTGGACAGGGGGAAGCGTCTCCTACGAGCAGTACTTC.

This rearrangement joins TRBV12-3 or TRBV12-4 to TRBJ1-1; D call uncertain. Trimming left V 3 bases short and J 0 bases short, with 5 bases between. The CDR3 length is 13 residues. The CDR3: CASSFFMNTEAFF. The DNA for the CDR3 is TGTGCCAGCAGTTTCTTCATGAACACTGAAGCTTTCTTT.